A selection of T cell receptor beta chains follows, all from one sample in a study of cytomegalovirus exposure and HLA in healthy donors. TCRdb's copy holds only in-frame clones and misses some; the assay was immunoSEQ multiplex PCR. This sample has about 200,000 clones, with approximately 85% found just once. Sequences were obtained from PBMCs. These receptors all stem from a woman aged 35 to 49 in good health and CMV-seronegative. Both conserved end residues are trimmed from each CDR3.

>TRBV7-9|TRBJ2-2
SSSPLGSGRADGELF
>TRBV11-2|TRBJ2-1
ASSLVGTSGREQF
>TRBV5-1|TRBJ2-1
ASSPWGGDEQF
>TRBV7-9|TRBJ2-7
ASSLANRVYEQY
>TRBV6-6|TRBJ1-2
ASSLSQGNYGYT
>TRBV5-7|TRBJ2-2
ASRGGVAGVVLGELF
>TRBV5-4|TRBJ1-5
ASSLGKGEYSNQPQH
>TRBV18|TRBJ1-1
ASSPVQGEFF
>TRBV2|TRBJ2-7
ASRRSGGSAGD
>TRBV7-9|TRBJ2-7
ASSFGTGAYEQY
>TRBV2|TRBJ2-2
ASTTEVTGELF
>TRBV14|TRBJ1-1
ASSQDFGGLNTEAF
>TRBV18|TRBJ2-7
ASSPGLAGSHEQY
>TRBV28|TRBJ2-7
ASSLASGRGYEQY
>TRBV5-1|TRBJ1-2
ASSPDGQRAYGYT
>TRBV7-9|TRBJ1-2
ASSSDVGYGYT
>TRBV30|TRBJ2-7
AWKPRLAGVDEQY
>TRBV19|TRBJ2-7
ASSISSGKGASIPYEQY
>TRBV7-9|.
ASSPGLAGPQSYEQY
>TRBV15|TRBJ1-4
ATSRDVSNEKLF
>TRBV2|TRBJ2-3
ASSVAGSRGSGGLDTQY
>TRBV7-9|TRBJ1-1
ASSTGLRMNTEAF
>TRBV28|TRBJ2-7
ASSPTGADSYEQY
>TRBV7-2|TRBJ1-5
ASSLGQGNYQPQH
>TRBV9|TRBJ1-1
ASSVQGMNTEAF
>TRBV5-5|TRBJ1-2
ASSLGSGRRTLYGYT
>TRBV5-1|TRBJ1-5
ASSLSGSNQPQH
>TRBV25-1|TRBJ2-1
ASSELGSSEQF
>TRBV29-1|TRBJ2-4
SVEAERRGIQY
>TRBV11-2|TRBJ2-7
ASSYRTSGAYEQY
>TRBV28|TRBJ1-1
ASSLTGTVPEAF
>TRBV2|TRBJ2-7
ASSEAVGEDEQY
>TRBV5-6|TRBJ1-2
ASSLQRGQGRNYGYT
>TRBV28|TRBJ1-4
ASSTPGQGNEKLF
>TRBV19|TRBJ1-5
ASTPGLNSNQPQH
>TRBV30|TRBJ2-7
AWDRDTYEQY
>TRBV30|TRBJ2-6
AWSPVSSGANVLT